The clone carrying this T cell receptor beta chain was detected once. Original data processing: Reference gene primer amplification gave estimated nucleated cell counts. Generated by immunoSEQ multiplex PCR, the TCRdb table keeps only in-frame clones and is missing some. V and J calls and clone size are those listed in that table; D and trimming were worked out from the DNA. The profile covers about 410,000 clones, with over 75% appearing a single time and about 1.6% taken by the ten largest. The record originates from a study of blood T cell repertoires in COVID-19. In the study overall: Samples taken during acute and convalescent COVID-19 were collected in the United States, Italy and Spain. The cDNA or gDNA used as material had been derived from T cells, B-cell-depleted T cells, or PBMCs.

Enrollment of patients from Seattle took place during active infection, with longitudinal follow-up. This receptor was obtained from a woman between 35 and 50 years old with COVID-19, enrolled during active disease. Sequencing was done on a sample of peripheral blood.

In DNA, the CDR3 is TGTGCCAGCAGTCCCGGGATGCCTTACCCCCGGGAGGATTACGAGCAGTACTTC. Its translation: CASSPGMPYPREDYEQYF. V is TRBV11-2 and J is TRBJ2-7, with 7 bases identical to TRBD2. V dropped 6 bases and J dropped 4; count of bases not matched to a gene: 21. CDR1 and CDR2 (germline): SGHAT, FQNNGV. The CDR3 is 18 residues long.